The following is a TCR beta chain sequence with its context. Its antigen remains unknown. Germline CDR1 is DFQATT and CDR2 is SNEGSKA (reference sequence). J lost 8 bases, V lost 6 bases, and 23 bases had no gene match. This CDR3 is built from 17 residues. Unique molecular identifiers were used to barcode this TCRbeta library. MiXCR was run by TCRdb on the PCR reads, yielding one entry per CDR3 protein. Here the sample spans 440,000 or so distinct CDR3 sequences, 43% being singletons. This specimen comes from a study of T-cell reconstitution after alpha-beta-depleted transplantation in children. Findings and limits, study-wide: Several hundred expanded graft clones reportedly supplied alpha-beta T cells about two months after transplant.

The rearrangement uses TRBV20-1 and TRBJ1-1; 8 positions agree with TRBD1. The clonotype was recovered from a girl aged 2 to 9 with aplastic anemia, due to receive a stem cell transplant. Specimen: PBMCs, collected before TCRalphabeta/CD19-depleted stem cell transplant. For the CDR3, the DNA is TGCAGTGCCCCACTCCTCATAGACAGGGGTGGGTTCGGGGAAGCTTTCTTT. Protein product: CSAPLLIDRGGFGEAFF.